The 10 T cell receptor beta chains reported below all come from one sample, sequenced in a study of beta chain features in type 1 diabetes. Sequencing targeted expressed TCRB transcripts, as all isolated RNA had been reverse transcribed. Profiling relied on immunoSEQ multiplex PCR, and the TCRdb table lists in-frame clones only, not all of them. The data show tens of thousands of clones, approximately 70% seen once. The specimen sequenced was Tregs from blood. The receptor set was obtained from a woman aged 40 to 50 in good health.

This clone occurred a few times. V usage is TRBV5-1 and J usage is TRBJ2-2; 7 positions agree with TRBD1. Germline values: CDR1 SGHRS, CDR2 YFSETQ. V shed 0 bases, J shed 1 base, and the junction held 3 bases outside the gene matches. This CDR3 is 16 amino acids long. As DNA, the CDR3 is TGCGCCAGCAGCTTGGGGGGACAGTGGAACACCGGGGAGCTGTTTTTT. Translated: CASSLGGQWNTGELFF.

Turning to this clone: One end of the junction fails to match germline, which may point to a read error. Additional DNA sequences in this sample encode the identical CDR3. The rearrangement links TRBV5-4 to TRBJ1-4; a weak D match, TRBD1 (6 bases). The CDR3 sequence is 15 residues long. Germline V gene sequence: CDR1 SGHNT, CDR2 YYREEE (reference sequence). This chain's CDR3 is CASSFSRQDNEKLFF. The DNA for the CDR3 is TGCGCCAGCAGCTTCTCTCGACAGGATAATGAAAAACTGTTTTTT.

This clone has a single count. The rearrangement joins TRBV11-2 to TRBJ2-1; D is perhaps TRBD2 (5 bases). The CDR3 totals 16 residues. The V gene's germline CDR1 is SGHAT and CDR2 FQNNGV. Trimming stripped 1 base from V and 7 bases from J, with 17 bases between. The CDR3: CASSLGPRPPGNEQFF. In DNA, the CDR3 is TGTGCCAGCAGCTTAGGTCCGCGTCCCCCGGGGAATGAGCAGTTCTTC.

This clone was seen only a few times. CDR3 amino acids: CASSTRGTGPHNYGYTF. DNA of the CDR3: TGTGCCAGTAGTACAAGGGGGACAGGGCCCCATAACTATGGCTACACCTTC. V is TRBV19 and J is TRBJ1-2; 9 bases are a match to TRBD1. The CDR3 runs to 17 residues. CDR1 and CDR2 from the germline V gene are LNHDA and SQIVND (reference sequence). With V trimmed by 4 bases and J by 1 base, 10 bases remained unmatched. Using reference TRBV19 and TRBJ1-2 for the parts outside the CDR3, the full variable domain is DGGITQSPKYLFRKEGQNVTLSCEQNLNHDAMYWYRQDPGQGLRLIYYSQIVNDFQKGDIAEGYSVSREKKESFPLTVTSAQKNPTAFYLCASSTRGTGPHNYGYTFGSGTRLTVV.

CDR3 nucleotide sequence: TGTGCCAGCAGCCAGAAGAACGCAGGGCGTAATTCACCCCTCCACTTT. It specifies CASSQKNAGRNSPLHF. The chain uses TRBV11-3 and TRBJ1-6; possible D gene TRBD1, 5 bases. Per the germline V gene, CDR1 is SGHNT and CDR2 is YENEEA. This CDR3 is 16 amino acids long. Trimming left V 5 bases short and J 6 bases short, with 17 bases between.

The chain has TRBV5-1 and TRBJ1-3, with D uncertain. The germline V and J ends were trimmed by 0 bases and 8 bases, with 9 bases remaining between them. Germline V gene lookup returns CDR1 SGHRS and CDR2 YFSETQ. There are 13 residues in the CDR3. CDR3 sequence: CASSLGERHTIYF. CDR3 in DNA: TGCGCCAGCAGCTTGGGGGAGCGGCACACCATATATTTT.

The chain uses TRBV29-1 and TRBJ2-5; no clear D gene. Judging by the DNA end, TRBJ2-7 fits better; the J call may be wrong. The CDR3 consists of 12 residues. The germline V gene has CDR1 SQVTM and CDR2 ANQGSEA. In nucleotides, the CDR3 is TGCAGCGTTAGCTACAGCTCCTACGAGCAGTACTTC. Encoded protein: CSVSYSSYEQYF.

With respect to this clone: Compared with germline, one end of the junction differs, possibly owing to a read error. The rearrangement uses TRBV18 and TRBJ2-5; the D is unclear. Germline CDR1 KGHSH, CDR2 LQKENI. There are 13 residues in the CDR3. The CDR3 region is CASSPGLNYEQDF. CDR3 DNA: TGTGCCAGCTCACCTGGGCTAAATTACGAGCAGGACTTC.

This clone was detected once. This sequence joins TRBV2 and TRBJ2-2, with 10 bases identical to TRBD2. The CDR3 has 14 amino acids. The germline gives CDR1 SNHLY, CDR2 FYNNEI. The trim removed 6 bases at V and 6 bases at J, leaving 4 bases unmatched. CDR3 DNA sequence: TGTGCCAGCAGGGGACTAGCGCGCTCCGGGGAGCTGTTTTTT. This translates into CASRGLARSGELFF.

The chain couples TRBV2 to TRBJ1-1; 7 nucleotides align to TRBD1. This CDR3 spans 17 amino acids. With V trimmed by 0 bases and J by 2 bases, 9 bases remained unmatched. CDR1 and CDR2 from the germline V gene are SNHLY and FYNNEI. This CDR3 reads CASSEARAGGTNTEAFF. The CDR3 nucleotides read TGTGCCAGCAGTGAAGCGCGGGCAGGGGGTACCAACACTGAAGCTTTCTTT.